This T cell receptor beta chain stems from a study of T cell responses to AZD1222 COVID-19 vaccine. The table came from immunoSEQ multiplex PCR; TCRdb's copy has only in-frame clones and leaves some out. The data contain 190,000 or so clones, around 89% of them singletons. Whole-study findings and limits: Among those given AZD1222, only six were seropositive at baseline. Two AZD1222 administrations were followed by greater Spike-specific TCR breadth and depth. Clonal diversity was possibly underestimated, and the donors were mostly white British, with more females.

The CDR3 spans 14 residues. Germline V CDR1 and CDR2: MNHEY, SMNVEV (reference sequence). Between the trimmed V and J ends, which lost 7 bases and 0 bases, there was a span of 13 bases. In regard to this clone: Its target is unknown.

The chain couples TRBV27 to TRBJ2-7, with D uncertain. The source material was peripheral blood, sampled 28 days after the second AZD1222 dose. The sequence derives from an adult who received the AZD1222 COVID-19 vaccine. CDR3 sequence: CASKQRPPSYEQYF. The CDR3 nucleotides are TGTGCCAGCAAACAACGACCCCCCTCCTACGAGCAGTACTTC.